This record looks at one TCR beta chain sequence and its context. Its target is not known. Using immunoSEQ multiplex PCR, the repertoire was profiled, and TCRdb retains in-frame clones only, with some absent. The sample shows roughly 30,000 clones, 74% of them seen only once. These data belong to a study of early stage breast cancer tumors. J was trimmed by 4 bases and V by 8 bases; bases with no gene match: 18. The CDR3 contains 17 residues. CDR1 SQVTM and CDR2 ANQGSEA come from the germline V gene. Study-wide results and caveats: Comparing each tissue with blood distinguished tumor from normal in 14 of 16 patients. Tumors had approximately 2.7-fold higher T cell density than normal breast.

This receptor was taken from a person aged 35 to 50 with breast cancer. The genes are TRBV29-1 and TRBJ2-3, with 10 nucleotides matching TRBD2. The specimen was blood. As DNA, the CDR3 is TGCAGCACCTCAGGGGGGCTAGCGGGAGCTACAGCAGATACGCAGTATTTT. This translates into CSTSGGLAGATADTQYF.